This passage covers 19 T cell receptor beta chains from one sample sequenced in a study of T cell repertoires in cytomegalovirus infection. One entry per CDR3 protein results from TCRdb running MiXCR on the reads. The data hold roughly 81,000 distinct CDR3 sequences, with less than 4.5% observed a single time. Sequencing used PBMCs. These receptors were taken from a human donor in good health (CMV status not recorded). Some clones in this sample may be carry-over from other donors' samples.

This clonotype showed up many times. The chain employs TRBV27 and TRBJ1-5; the D gene is possibly TRBD1 (5 bases). The length of the CDR3 is 13 residues. Trimming took off 6 bases at V and 4 bases at J, with 10 bases between the two ends. CDR1 is MNHEY and CDR2 is SMNVEV in the germline V gene (reference sequence). In DNA form, the CDR3 reads TGTGCCAGCAGAGACAGTTTTAATCAGCCCCAGCATTTT. Translated, it gives CASRDSFNQPQHF.

This clonotype was counted ten times or more. This chain uses TRBV20-1 with TRBJ2-7, with 9 bases aligning to TRBD1. Germline V gene data show CDR1 as DFQATT and CDR2 as SNEGSKA (reference sequence). The CDR3 runs to 17 residues. With 1 base clipped from V and 2 bases from J, the junction kept 12 bases outside the gene matches. CDR3 coding DNA: TGCAGTGCTAGAGTTAACAGGGGGCTTCCACCCGCCTACGAGCAGTACTTC. It yields the protein CSARVNRGLPPAYEQYF.

This clonotype was seen ten or more times. The chain recombines TRBV12-3 or TRBV12-4 with TRBJ1-6; D may be TRBD1 (6 bases). This CDR3 has 16 residues. Trimming shortened V by 5 bases and J by 7 bases, and 18 bases separated the two germline ends. CDR3 in amino acids: CASSPYTQGWNSPLHF. The DNA for the CDR3 is TGTGCCAGCAGTCCCTATACACAGGGATGGAATTCACCCCTCCACTTT.

This clonotype was picked up many times. The genes are TRBV11-2 and TRBJ1-2; D not resolved. Germline CDR1 SGHAT, CDR2 FQNNGV. The CDR3 is 15 amino acids. V dropped 2 bases and J dropped 6 bases, with 16 bases sitting between them. CDR3 bases: TGTGCCAGCAGCTTATCAGGTCCGGGCGGGAATGGCTACACCTTC. Translating it yields CASSLSGPGGNGYTF.

This clonotype has a count of ten or more. The gene calls are TRBV7-2 and TRBJ2-7; D possibly corresponds to TRBD2 (6 bases). The CDR3 runs to 12 residues. The germline gives CDR1 SGHTA, CDR2 FQGNSA. V lost 5 bases, J lost 2 bases, and 7 bases lay in between. CDR3 loop: CASSRRAYEQYF. For the CDR3, the DNA is TGTGCCAGCAGCAGGAGGGCCTACGAGCAGTACTTC.

The CDR3 nucleotides are TGTGCCAGCAGCTATACCCGCAGGGGGGGCTACACCTTC. Encoded protein: CASSYTRRGGYTF. This rearrangement joins TRBV5-6 to TRBJ1-2; 7 nucleotides align to TRBD1. The germline V gene encodes CDR1 SGHDT and CDR2 YYEEEE. The CDR3 is 13 amino acids. With 3 bases clipped from V and 8 bases from J, the junction kept 7 bases outside the gene matches.

V is TRBV27 and J is TRBJ1-1, with D maybe TRBD1 (6 bases). Trimming removed 7 bases at V and 1 base at J, with 10 bases between. The CDR3 is 13 amino acids. Germline V lookup: CDR1 MNHEY, CDR2 SMNVEV (reference sequence). The CDR3 nucleotides are TGTGCCAGCACCCTGGGACAGAACACTGAAGCTTTCTTT. Its protein is CASTLGQNTEAFF.

The chain employs TRBV29-1 and TRBJ1-1, with 7 bases fitting TRBD1. The CDR3 loop spans 12 amino acids. V gave up 3 bases and J gave up 5 bases; unmatched junction bases: 3. CDR1 is SQVTM and CDR2 is ANQGSEA in the germline V gene. CDR3 amino acids: CSVESGGTEAFF. The CDR3 coding sequence is TGCAGCGTTGAGTCAGGGGGAACTGAAGCTTTCTTT.

This clonotype was recorded at least ten times. CDR3 sequence (DNA): TGCAGTGCTAGACGTCGAGGACTAGCTTATGAGCAGTTCTTC. It codes for CSARRRGLAYEQFF. The rearrangement joins TRBV20-1 to TRBJ2-1, with 8 bases lining up with TRBD2. Germline CDR1 and CDR2: DFQATT and SNEGSKA (reference sequence). This CDR3 comprises 14 residues. V shed 2 bases and J 8 bases; nucleotides not matched to a gene: 8.

The table lists this clonotype with many counts. CDR3 residues: CASTCLRECEQYF. The CDR3 DNA reads TGCGCCAGCACCTGCCTCCGTGAGTGTGAGCAGTACTTC. The chain recombines TRBV23-1 with TRBJ2-7; D uncertain. TRBV23-1 is marked as an open reading frame, function uncertain. There are 13 residues in the CDR3. Trimming stripped 7 bases from V and 7 bases from J, with 17 bases between.

The sample holds many counts of this clonotype. V gene TRBV19 combines with J gene TRBJ2-7, with TRBD1 matching over 9 bases. Germline V CDR1 and CDR2: LNHDA, SQIVND (reference sequence). After removal of 2 bases from V and 6 bases from J, the junction contained 8 bases not matched to a gene. This CDR3 has 15 amino acids. CDR3 nucleotides: TGTGCCAGTAGTATACGACAAGGACAGGGGCTCGAGCAGTACTTC. This translates into CASSIRQGQGLEQYF.

This clonotype was found many times. The gene calls are TRBV7-2 and TRBJ2-7; D not resolved. Trimming took off 5 bases at V and 4 bases at J, with 18 bases between the two ends. Looked up from germline, CDR1 is SGHTA and CDR2 is FQGNSA. The CDR3 runs to 15 residues. DNA for the CDR3: TGTGCCAGCAGCACAACGCTCGGAGTTGGTTACGAGCAGTACTTC. It yields the protein CASSTTLGVGYEQYF.

This clonotype turned up a few times. This clone may be a read error of a much larger clone one base away. This chain connects TRBV5-1 to TRBJ1-4, with TRBD1 matching over 7 bases. This CDR3 comprises 14 residues. Trimming removed 7 bases from V and 7 bases from J; junction bases left unmatched: 10. Looked up from germline, CDR1 is SGHRS and CDR2 is YFSETQ. CDR3 in amino acids: CASGDRQGGEKLFF. The CDR3 DNA reads as TGCGCCAGCGGCGATCGACAGGGAGGTGAAAAACTGTTTTTT.

This clonotype occurred many times. The chain recombines TRBV7-2 with TRBJ1-5, with D perhaps TRBD1 (6 bases). Germline lookup yields CDR1 SGHTA and CDR2 FQGNSA. This CDR3 region has 16 residues. V shed 5 bases and J shed 0 bases, with 14 bases lying between them. The CDR3 bases are TGTGCCAGCAGCCCGGGGGCGGGTTATAGCAATCAGCCCCAGCATTTT. Amino acids: CASSPGAGYSNQPQHF.

This clonotype was detected ten times or more. A junction end diverges from the germline sequence, so it may reflect a read error. The J gene is TRBJ2-5, the V gene TRBV5-5; D tentatively reads TRBD1 or TRBD2 (7 bases each). The CDR3 runs to 15 residues. The germline gives CDR1 SGHKS, CDR2 YYEKEE (reference sequence). CDR3 region: CVSSFAGGGIETQYF. The CDR3 DNA is TGTGTCAGCAGCTTCGCAGGGGGGGGCATTGAGACCCAGTACTTC. The full variable domain, in which reference TRBV5-5 and TRBJ2-5 provide the parts outside the CDR3, is DAGVTQSPTHLIKTRGQQVTLRCSPISGHKSVSWYQQVLGQGPQFIFQYYEKEERGRGNFPDRFSARQFPNYSSELNVNALLLGDSALYLCVSSFAGGGIETQYFGPGTRLLVL.

The sample holds many counts of this clonotype. The chain is built from TRBV19 and TRBJ2-1; TRBD2 matches at 14 bases. The ends lost 5 bases at V and 8 bases at J; junction bases unmatched: 5. Germline CDR1 reads LNHDA; CDR2 reads SQIVND (reference sequence). The CDR3 covers 15 residues. CDR3 nucleotides: TGTGCCAGTAGTGCCGGGACTAGCGGGGGACATGAGCAGTTCTTC. Amino acid sequence: CASSAGTSGGHEQFF.

This clonotype was observed many times. The V call is TRBV7-2, the J call TRBJ1-4; 8 positions agree with TRBD1. The germline V gene encodes CDR1 SGHTA and CDR2 FQGNSA. V dropped 5 bases and J dropped 5; count of bases not matched to a gene: 7. The CDR3 is 15 residues long. CDR3: CASSPTGGDNEKLFF. DNA for the CDR3: TGTGCCAGCAGCCCAACAGGGGGGGACAATGAAAAACTGTTTTTT.

This chain uses TRBV7-2 with TRBJ1-6, with 8 bases fitting TRBD1. The junction had 10 bases not matched to a gene; V was cut back by 5 bases and J by 13 bases. The CDR3 covers 14 residues. Looked up from germline, CDR1 is SGHTA and CDR2 is FQGNSA. CDR3 DNA: TGTGCCAGCAGCGCGAGACAGGGGACTGGGCCCCTCCACTTT. Translating gives CASSARQGTGPLHF.

This clonotype was counted many times. The chain's CDR3 is CASSSPGQVGEQYF. CDR3 DNA sequence: TGTGCCAGTAGCTCCCCGGGACAGGTTGGCGAGCAGTACTTC. This chain uses TRBV19 with TRBJ2-7; 8 bases line up with TRBD1. Germline trimming cut 6 bases from V and 6 bases from J; bases unmatched to any gene: 10. There are 14 residues in the CDR3. Looked up from germline, CDR1 is LNHDA and CDR2 is SQIVND (reference sequence).